This T cell receptor beta chain was obtained from a study of T cell responses to AZD1222 COVID-19 vaccine. Study results and caveats: White British ancestry dominated among donors, who included more females, and clonal diversity was possibly underestimated.

Of note for this clone: Its matching antigen is unknown.

Trimming removed 4 bases at V and 8 bases at J, with 11 bases between. The CDR3 totals 12 residues. This table comes from immunoSEQ multiplex PCR, and its TCRdb copy is limited to in-frame clones, with some not included. The sample lists roughly 120,000 clones; more than 70% were seen once. This specimen consisted of peripheral blood, obtained 28 days after the second AZD1222 dose. The chain joins TRBV12-3 or TRBV12-4 to TRBJ1-2; D possibly corresponds to TRBD1 (6 bases). The clonotype was recovered from an adult who received the AZD1222 COVID-19 vaccine. The CDR3 nucleotides read TGTGCCAGCAGTTCTACAGGGCGCGGCTACACCTTC. Protein product: CASSSTGRGYTF.